The next 29 T cell receptor beta chains were all read from a single sample in a study of identical twins (dated by TCRdb to 2016 to 2017). To prepare the library, 5' RACE was applied. The listed sequencing device is Illumina HiSeq 2000. TCRdb trimmed public reads at Q25 via fastp, called clones via MiXCR and kept in-frame beta chains. Entries that share a CDR3 protein sequence are merged under the most common genes and DNA. In all, the sample holds 200,000 to 250,000 distinct CDR3 sequences, and about 7.3% of those were seen once. The top ten constitute 3% to 4% of the sample. The same sample was also studied in work on yellow fever vaccine responses in identical twins.

The sample comprised memory (CD45RO+) T cells sorted from blood. The cell subset or site label for this specimen denotes: CD45RO+ enriched T cells. All receptors derive from a woman aged 18 to 35 in good health.

In this sample, this clonotype turned up a few times. This chain uses TRBV20-1 with TRBJ1-2; no definite D call. This CDR3 has 13 amino acids. The V gene lost 0 bases and the J gene lost 8 bases, with 13 bases spanning the gap. The germline gives CDR1 DFQATT, CDR2 SNEGSKA (reference sequence). The DNA of the CDR3 is TGCAGTGCTAGAGAGGTGGCCACGGGGGGCTACACCTTC. Its translation is CSAREVATGGYTF.

This clonotype has only a few counts. The J gene is TRBJ2-1, the V gene TRBV4-2; TRBD1 aligns across 8 bases. The CDR3 runs to 17 residues. Trimming took 4 bases from V and 3 from J; bases not matched to a gene: 11. The V gene's germline CDR1 is LGHNA and CDR2 YNFKEQ. This CDR3 reads CASSPAEGTGLYNEQFF. The CDR3 DNA reads as TGTGCCAGCAGCCCCGCGGAGGGGACAGGACTCTACAATGAGCAGTTCTTC.

Only a few counts were recorded for this clonotype. The chain links TRBV6-1 to TRBJ2-3; D possibly uses TRBD1 or TRBD2 (5 bases each). The CDR3 consists of 15 residues. From germline, CDR1 is MNHNS and CDR2 SASEGT. V lost 2 bases and J lost 2, with 11 bases in between. The CDR3 here is CASSERGTDTDTQYF. The CDR3, as DNA: TGTGCCAGCAGTGAACGTGGGACGGACACAGATACGCAGTATTTT.

This CDR3 reads CASKTVSYEQYF. The CDR3 DNA sequence: TGTGCCAGCAAGACAGTCTCCTACGAGCAGTACTTC. The rearrangement links TRBV2 to TRBJ2-7, with a tentative D call TRBD1 (5 bases). The germline V and J ends were trimmed by 7 bases and 0 bases, with 7 bases remaining between them. The CDR3 runs 12 residues. Germline-derived CDR1 and CDR2 are SNHLY and FYNNEI.

This clonotype was counted only a few times. The rearrangement joins TRBV12-3 or TRBV12-4 to TRBJ1-2; possible D gene TRBD1, 6 bases. The V end lost 0 bases, the J end lost 8 bases, and 10 bases lay between the germline ends. This CDR3 has 13 amino acids. CDR3 DNA sequence: TGTGCCAGCAGTTTAGCGGGGGGCGAGGGCTACACCTTC. Translation: CASSLAGGEGYTF.

This clonotype was seen a handful of times. The chain couples TRBV5-1 to TRBJ2-1; the D is unclear. In germline, CDR1 is SGHRS, CDR2 YFSETQ. The CDR3 covers 15 residues. Trimming removed 0 bases at V and 6 bases at J, with 13 bases between. CDR3 in DNA: TGCGCCAGCAGCTTGGTTCCAATTCTCTCCAATGAGCAGTTCTTC. Amino acids: CASSLVPILSNEQFF.

This chain connects TRBV7-6 to TRBJ2-1; 8 bases align to TRBD2. Trimming at V came to 1 base and at J to 5 bases, leaving 7 bases not matched to a gene. This CDR3 is built from 16 residues. CDR1 SGHVS and CDR2 FNYEAQ come from the germline V gene. As DNA, the CDR3 is TGTGCCAGCAGCTTAGGCTACAGCGGGGGCAACAATGAGCAGTTCTTC. Its translation is CASSLGYSGGNNEQFF.

Only a few counts were recorded for this clonotype. V gene TRBV18 combines with J gene TRBJ2-2; D not certain. The CDR3 is 15 amino acids. Germline loops: CDR1 KGHSH, CDR2 LQKENI. V lost 4 bases, J lost 0 bases, and 9 bases lay in between. In DNA form, the CDR3 reads TGTGCCAGCTCACGAGTCGAATCGAACACCGGGGAGCTGTTTTTT. The encoded protein is CASSRVESNTGELFF.

This clonotype was picked up many times. The rearrangement uses TRBV5-1 and TRBJ2-3; D unclear. Trimming removed 0 bases from V and 3 bases from J, with 8 bases in between. The CDR3 covers 14 residues. Germline lookup yields CDR1 SGHRS and CDR2 YFSETQ. The CDR3 sequence is CASSLAPYTDTQYF. CDR3 bases: TGCGCCAGCAGCTTGGCGCCTTATACAGATACGCAGTATTTT.

This chain's CDR3 is CSVGLALGNEQFF. CDR3 sequence (DNA): TGCAGCGTTGGACTAGCGCTGGGGAATGAGCAGTTCTTC. This rearrangement joins TRBV29-1 to TRBJ2-1; 8 bases map to TRBD2. The CDR3 is made up of 13 amino acids. V lost 4 bases, J lost 7 bases, and 6 bases stayed unmatched. The germline CDR1 and CDR2 sequences are SQVTM and ANQGSEA.

This clonotype has just a few counts. The chain joins TRBV6-1 to TRBJ1-2, with D perhaps matching TRBD1 (6 bases). The CDR3 extends over 16 amino acids. V shed 6 bases and J shed 2 bases, with 19 bases lying between them. Germline CDR1 reads MNHNS; CDR2 reads SASEGT. CDR3: CASSRMDSFRNYGYTF. The DNA of the CDR3 is TGTGCCAGCAGCCGTATGGACAGCTTTCGGAACTATGGCTACACCTTC.

J is TRBJ2-1 and V is TRBV20-1; D might be TRBD1 (5 bases). This CDR3 region has 14 residues. Per germline, CDR1 DFQATT and CDR2 SNEGSKA (reference sequence). Trimming left V 5 bases short and J 0 bases short, with 11 bases between. In nucleotides, the CDR3 is TGCAGTGCTCAGTCAGGGTCCTCCTACAATGAGCAGTTCTTC. Its translation is CSAQSGSSYNEQFF.

In its sample, this clonotype was seen a few times. The genes are TRBV12-3 or TRBV12-4 and TRBJ1-2; D is ambiguous. The ends were cut back, 2 bases at V and 6 bases at J, with 13 bases in the middle. There are 14 residues in the CDR3. The CDR3 protein is CASSLLGDQNGYTF. The CDR3 DNA sequence: TGTGCCAGCAGTTTACTTGGTGACCAAAATGGCTACACCTTC.

There are a few counts of this clonotype. The chain links TRBV6-1 to TRBJ2-3; tentatively, D is TRBD2 (5 bases). V was pared by 8 bases and J by 6 bases, with 18 bases between. Germline V gives CDR1 MNHNS, CDR2 SASEGT. The CDR3 runs to 14 residues. CDR3 sequence: CASWTAMGADTQYF. CDR3 bases: TGTGCCAGCTGGACTGCGATGGGCGCGGATACGCAGTATTTT.

In this sample, this clonotype turned up many times. The chain carries TRBV5-1 and TRBJ2-3; the D gene is possibly TRBD2 (5 bases). The CDR3 is 13 residues long. Germline loops: CDR1 SGHRS, CDR2 YFSETQ. Between the trimmed V and J ends, which lost 4 bases and 5 bases, there was a span of 11 bases. The CDR3 DNA reads as TGCGCCAGCAGCCGAGGGTCCGGAGATACGCAGTATTTT. Its translation is CASSRGSGDTQYF.

The genes are TRBV15 and TRBJ2-7; 9 nucleotides agree with TRBD2. J gave up 6 bases and V 3 bases, and 3 bases lay outside the gene matches. The CDR3 totals 13 residues. Germline V CDR1 and CDR2: LNHNV, YYDKDF (reference sequence). As DNA, the CDR3 is TGTGCCACCAGCAGTGCACTAGCGGGCGAGCAGTACTTC. It yields the protein CATSSALAGEQYF.

The table lists this clonotype with many counts. The chain links TRBV20-1 to TRBJ1-4; D is undetermined. Germline V CDR1 and CDR2: DFQATT, SNEGSKA (reference sequence). The CDR3 totals 14 residues. V gave up 0 bases and J gave up 10 bases, with 15 bases separating them. The CDR3 is CSARDRANGGKLFF. In DNA form, the CDR3 reads TGCAGTGCTAGAGATCGGGCCAACGGCGGAAAACTGTTTTTT.

The chain joins TRBV6-1 to TRBJ1-3; D is possibly TRBD1 (6 bases). The V end lost 8 bases, the J end lost 0 bases, and 11 bases lay between the germline ends. This CDR3 region has 14 residues. Germline CDR1 is MNHNS and CDR2 is SASEGT. Written as DNA, the CDR3 is TGTGCCAGCCAAGGACAGCTCTCTGGAAACACCATATATTTT. Encoded protein: CASQGQLSGNTIYF.

This clonotype was counted only a few times. This chain links TRBV20-1 with TRBJ2-1; 13 bases fit TRBD2. CDR3 size: 15 residues. V trimming: 5 bases; J trimming: 8 bases; junction bases outside the gene matches: 9. CDR1 is DFQATT and CDR2 is SNEGSKA in the germline V gene (reference sequence). The CDR3 coding sequence is TGCAGTGCTGATGGACTAGCGGGAGTTATGCATGAGCAGTTCTTC. Protein product: CSADGLAGVMHEQFF.

In this sample, this clonotype turned up many times. The V call is TRBV12-3 or TRBV12-4, the J call TRBJ1-2; 8 nucleotides align to TRBD1. The CDR3 is made up of 13 amino acids. V was pared by 6 bases and J by 9 bases, with 9 bases of the junction left unmatched. The CDR3 region is CASSGQGQSSYTF. DNA of the CDR3: TGTGCCAGCAGCGGACAGGGTCAGTCGAGCTACACCTTC.

This clonotype occurred many times. The V gene is TRBV29-1, the J gene TRBJ2-1; D gene ambiguous. The CDR3 runs 10 residues. CDR1 SQVTM and CDR2 ANQGSEA come from the germline V gene. V was trimmed by 4 bases and J by 5 bases, leaving 3 bases between them. The chain's CDR3 is CSVANNEQFF. The DNA for the CDR3 is TGCAGCGTTGCTAACAATGAGCAGTTCTTC.

The rearrangement uses TRBV7-9 and TRBJ2-7; TRBD1 agrees at 10 bases. Germline CDR1 is SEHNR and CDR2 is FQNEAQ (reference sequence). J lost 3 bases, V lost 5 bases, and 7 bases had no gene match. The CDR3 has 15 amino acids. DNA of the CDR3: TGTGCCAGCAGCCGGGGACAGGGGTCATTCTACGAGCAGTACGTC. Protein: CASSRGQGSFYEQYV.

V gene TRBV3-1 combines with J gene TRBJ1-1, with a possible D match to TRBD1 (6 bases). In germline, CDR1 is LGHDT, CDR2 YNNKEL (reference sequence). CDR3 size: 15 residues. Trimming removed 4 bases from V and 4 bases from J, with 16 bases in between. This CDR3 is CASSPGRGAGTEAFF. DNA of the CDR3: TGTGCCAGCAGCCCAGGGCGGGGGGCAGGCACTGAAGCTTTCTTT.

This clonotype was observed a handful of times. V gene TRBV4-2 combines with J gene TRBJ2-1, with a possible D match to TRBD2 (5 bases). Germline-derived CDR1 and CDR2 are LGHNA and YNFKEQ. V lost 0 bases, J lost 2 bases, and 11 bases lay in between. CDR3 length equals 16 residues. The CDR3 coding sequence is TGTGCCAGCAGCCAAGATTGGAGCGGAACCTACAATGAGCAGTTCTTC. This encodes CASSQDWSGTYNEQFF.

This clonotype was found many times. V gene TRBV4-2 combines with J gene TRBJ2-7, with 9 bases aligning to TRBD2. Germline CDR1 is LGHNA and CDR2 is YNFKEQ. This CDR3 is 17 amino acids long. Losses at the gene ends were 1 base for V and 2 bases for J; bases not matched to a gene: 9. This chain's CDR3 is CASSQVLAGGVAYEQYF. CDR3 sequence (DNA): TGTGCCAGCAGCCAAGTCCTCGCGGGAGGGGTCGCCTACGAGCAGTACTTC.

The chain is built from TRBV14 and TRBJ2-1, with D uncertain. Trimming shortened V by 6 bases and J by 7 bases, and 13 bases separated the two germline ends. This CDR3 comprises 13 residues. CDR1 and CDR2 from the germline V gene are SGHDN and FVKESK. Written as DNA, the CDR3 is TGTGCCAGCAGAAAAAAGGGATTAAATGAGCAGTTCTTC. It specifies CASRKKGLNEQFF.

The chain has TRBV28 and TRBJ1-5; the D is unclear. Per germline, CDR1 MDHEN and CDR2 SYDVKM. V shed 2 bases and J shed 3 bases, with 8 bases lying between them. The CDR3 runs to 14 residues. CDR3 loop: CASSLRHFNQPQHF. The CDR3, as DNA: TGTGCCAGCAGTTTAAGGCACTTCAATCAGCCCCAGCATTTT.

There are many counts of this clonotype. This chain connects TRBV7-2 to TRBJ2-1, with D possibly matching TRBD2 (6 bases). Germline CDR1 SGHTA, CDR2 FQGNSA. The CDR3 spans 11 residues. V lost 4 bases and J 13 bases, leaving 11 bases between the germline ends. DNA for the CDR3: TGTGCCAGCAGCTCCCGAGGACTACAGTTCTTC. As protein: CASSSRGLQFF.

A note on this clonotype: A junction end diverges from the germline sequence, so it may reflect a read error. The V and J genes are TRBV12-3 or TRBV12-4 and TRBJ2-3; the match to TRBD2 covers 11 bases. The CDR3 is 19 amino acids. CDR3 sequence (DNA): TGTGCCTGCAGTTCATGGGGACTAGCGGACCCGACTAGCACAGATACGCAGTATTTT. Amino acids: CACSSWGLADPTSTDTQYF.